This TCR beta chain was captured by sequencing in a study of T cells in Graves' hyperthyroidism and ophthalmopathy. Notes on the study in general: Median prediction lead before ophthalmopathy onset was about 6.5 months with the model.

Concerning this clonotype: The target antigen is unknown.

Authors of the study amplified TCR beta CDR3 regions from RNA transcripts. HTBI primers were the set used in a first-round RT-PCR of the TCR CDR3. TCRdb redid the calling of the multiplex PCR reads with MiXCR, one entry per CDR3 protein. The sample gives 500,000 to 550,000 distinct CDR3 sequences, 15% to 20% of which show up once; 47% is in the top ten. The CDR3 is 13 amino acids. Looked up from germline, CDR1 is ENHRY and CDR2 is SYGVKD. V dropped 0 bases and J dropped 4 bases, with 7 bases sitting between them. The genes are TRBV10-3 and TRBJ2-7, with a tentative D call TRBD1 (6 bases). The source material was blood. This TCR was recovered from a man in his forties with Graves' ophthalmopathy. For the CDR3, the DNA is TGTGCCATCAGTGAGTCCAGGGGATACGAGCAGTACTTC. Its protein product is CAISESRGYEQYF.